These 5 T cell receptor beta chains were all obtained from the same sample, sequenced in a study of spatial heterogeneity in lung cancer. Time point given: sample taken at primary tumor resection. Each CDR3 protein is one row after TCRdb ran MiXCR on the 5' RACE reads. The sample shows around 89,000 distinct CDR3 sequences, 9.5% to 15% of them seen only once. The sequences come from PBMCs, collected at surgery. The source of these receptors is a male donor with early-stage non-small cell lung cancer.

The genes are TRBV6-5 and TRBJ2-7; D may be TRBD1 or TRBD2 (6 bases each). Looked up from germline, CDR1 is MNHEY and CDR2 is SVGAGI. Trimming took 2 bases from V and 3 from J, leaving 11 bases between them. This CDR3 contains 14 residues. The CDR3, as DNA: TGTGCCAGCAGTTACAAGGGGGAGGACTACGAGCAGTACTTC. It yields the protein CASSYKGEDYEQYF.

In its sample, this clonotype was seen a few times. The gene calls are TRBV12-3 or TRBV12-4 and TRBJ1-2; D is undetermined. Trimming stripped 4 bases from V and 5 bases from J, with 14 bases between. This CDR3 has 14 residues. DNA of the CDR3: TGTGCCAGCAGTTCCCTACTTGGTCTTTATGGCTACACCTTC. This codes for CASSSLLGLYGYTF.

This chain joins TRBV6-1 and TRBJ2-7; D uncertain. V lost 2 bases and J lost 6, with 11 bases in between. Germline V gene lookup returns CDR1 MNHNS and CDR2 SASEGT. The CDR3 has 13 residues. The CDR3 reads CASSESQALEQYF. The CDR3 DNA follows: TGTGCCAGCAGTGAATCCCAAGCCCTCGAGCAGTACTTC.

On this clonotype: This may arise from a read error, as a much more abundant clone is one base away. V usage is TRBV29-1 and J usage is TRBJ1-2; a weak D match, TRBD1 (5 bases). Germline V gene sequence: CDR1 SQVTM, CDR2 ANQGSEA. This CDR3 comprises 12 residues. CDR3 amino acids: CSVADRGYGHTF. CDR3 sequence (DNA): TGCAGCGTTGCCGACAGAGGTTATGGCCACACCTTC.

In this sample, this clonotype turned up a few times. This rearrangement joins TRBV3-1 to TRBJ1-2; possibly TRBD1 for D (5 bases). The CDR3 covers 13 residues. The V and J ends lost 2 bases and 4 bases respectively, with 8 bases between them. Germline lookup yields CDR1 LGHDT and CDR2 YNNKEL (reference sequence). CDR3 DNA: TGTGCCAGCAGCCAACCCGGGGGCTATGGCTACACCTTC. Translated, it gives CASSQPGGYGYTF.